This T cell receptor (beta chain) originates from a study of T cell repertoires in cytomegalovirus infection. At least ten counts were recorded for this clonotype. The antigen is not known. MiXCR, applied by TCRdb to the reads, yields one record per CDR3 protein. There are some 100,000 distinct CDR3 sequences in the sample; more than 20% occur only once, and roughly two fifths lies in the top ten. Study conclusions and caveats: The cumulative frequency of public TCR beta families distinguished individuals who carried CMV together with the relevant HLA. In two of eight donors, the top clonotype was HLA-C-restricted CMV-specific.

The V gene end was trimmed by 5 bases and the J gene end by 3 bases; junction bases not matched to a gene: 8. Looked up from germline, CDR1 is SGHTA and CDR2 is FQGTGA. The CDR3 covers 16 residues. The sample consisted of CD8+ T cells from PBMCs. J is TRBJ2-3 and V is TRBV7-3; 10 bases are a match to TRBD2. The receptor was derived from a human donor in good health (CMV status not recorded). Some clones in this sample may be carry-over from other donors' samples. CDR3 region: CASSPDSAGGTDTQYF. The DNA for the CDR3 is TGTGCCAGCAGCCCGGACTCAGCGGGGGGGACAGATACGCAGTATTTT.